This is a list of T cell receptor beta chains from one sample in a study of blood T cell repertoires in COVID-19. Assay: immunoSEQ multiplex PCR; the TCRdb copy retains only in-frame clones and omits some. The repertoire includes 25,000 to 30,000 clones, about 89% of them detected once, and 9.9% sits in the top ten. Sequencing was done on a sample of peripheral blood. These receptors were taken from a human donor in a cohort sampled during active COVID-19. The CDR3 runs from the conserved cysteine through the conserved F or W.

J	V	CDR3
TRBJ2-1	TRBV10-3	CAISESPGRGVLPEQFF
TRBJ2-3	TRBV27	CASSFAGEEDTQYF
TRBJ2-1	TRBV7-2	CASSFTGSSYNEQFF
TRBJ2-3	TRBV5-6	CASSSRVGSGGSDTQYF
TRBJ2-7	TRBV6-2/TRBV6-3	CASSYSDRGSYEQYF
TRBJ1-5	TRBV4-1	CASSQERTPSNQPQHF
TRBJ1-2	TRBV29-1	CSVGGQYGYTF
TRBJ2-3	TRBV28	CASSFPGQGVADTQYF
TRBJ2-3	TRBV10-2	CASFPFGEADTQYF
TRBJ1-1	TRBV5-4	CASSPHDRVWTEAFF
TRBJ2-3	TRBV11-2	CASSLDADTQYF
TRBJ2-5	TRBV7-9	CASSSLGAGGKETQYF
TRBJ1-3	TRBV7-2	CASSPQGADLSGNTIYF
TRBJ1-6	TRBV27	CASSFRPGTGVSSYNSPLHF
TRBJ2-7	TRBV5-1	CASSLALGASYEQYF
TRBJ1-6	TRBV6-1	CASSEGQGRSYNSPLHF
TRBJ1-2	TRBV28	CASSPTFDTYGYTF
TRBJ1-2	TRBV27	CASSLAGTGYGYTF
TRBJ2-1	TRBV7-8	CASSLTPSGGRNEQFF
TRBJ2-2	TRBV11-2	CASSLEKRSGLGELFF
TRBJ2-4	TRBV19	CASSPIPPTKNIQYF
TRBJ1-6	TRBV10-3	CAISEDRTYTGTYNSPLHF
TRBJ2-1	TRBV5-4	CASSSSGSYNEQFF
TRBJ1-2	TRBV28	CANRVLAGGASGYTF
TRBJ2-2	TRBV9	CASSALAGGRSGELFF
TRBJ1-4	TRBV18	CASTRQGDEKLFF
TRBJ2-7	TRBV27	CASSLAGQGYEQYF
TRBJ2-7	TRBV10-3	CAIKGAGYEQYF
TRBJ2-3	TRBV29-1	CSVVEGTVNTDTQYF
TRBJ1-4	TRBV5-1	CASSGTGRGNEKLFF
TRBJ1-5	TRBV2	CASSAGTGGHQPQHF
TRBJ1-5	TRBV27	CASSPLGRRHGTQHF
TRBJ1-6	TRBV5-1	CASSWGQGGNSPLHF
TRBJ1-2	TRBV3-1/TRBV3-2	CASSQDRRGYTF
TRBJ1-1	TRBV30	CAWSVSIMNTEAFF